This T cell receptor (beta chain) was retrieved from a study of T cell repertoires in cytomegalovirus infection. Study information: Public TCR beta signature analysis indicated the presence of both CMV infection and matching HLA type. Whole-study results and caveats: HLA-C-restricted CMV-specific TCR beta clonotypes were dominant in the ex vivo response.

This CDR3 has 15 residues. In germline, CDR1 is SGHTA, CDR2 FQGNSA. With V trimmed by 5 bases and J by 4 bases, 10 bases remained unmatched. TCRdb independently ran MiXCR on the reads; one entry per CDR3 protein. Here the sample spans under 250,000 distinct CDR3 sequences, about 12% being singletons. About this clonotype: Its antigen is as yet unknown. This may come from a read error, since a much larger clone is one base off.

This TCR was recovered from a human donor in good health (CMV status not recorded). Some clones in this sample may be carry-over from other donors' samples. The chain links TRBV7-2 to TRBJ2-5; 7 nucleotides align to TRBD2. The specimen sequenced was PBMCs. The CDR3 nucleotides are TGTGCCAGCAGCCAAGGACTAGGTCTAGTAGAGACCCAGTACTTC. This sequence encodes CASSQGLGLVETQYF.